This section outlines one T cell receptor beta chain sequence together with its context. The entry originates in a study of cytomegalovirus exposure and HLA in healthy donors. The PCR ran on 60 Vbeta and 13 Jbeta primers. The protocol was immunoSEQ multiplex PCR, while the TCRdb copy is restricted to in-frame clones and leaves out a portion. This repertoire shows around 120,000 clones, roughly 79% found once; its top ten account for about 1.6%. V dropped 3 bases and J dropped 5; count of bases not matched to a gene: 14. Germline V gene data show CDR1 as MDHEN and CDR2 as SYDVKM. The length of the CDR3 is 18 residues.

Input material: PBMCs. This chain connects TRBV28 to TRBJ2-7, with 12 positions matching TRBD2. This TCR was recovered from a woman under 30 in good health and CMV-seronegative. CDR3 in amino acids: CASSLSSREPSGGDEQYF. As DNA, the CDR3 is TGTGCCAGCAGTTTGTCGTCCAGGGAGCCTAGCGGGGGGGACGAGCAGTACTTC.